A selection of T cell receptor beta chains follows, all from one sample in a study of siplizumab effects on memory and regulatory T cells. Sequencing was performed with immunoSEQ multiplex PCR; in TCRdb, only in-frame clones are kept and a portion is missing. The data show approximately 94,000 clones, with approximately 94% seen just once and 1% to 1.5% held by the top ten. Sequenced input: non-Treg CD4+ T cells sorted from blood. Every receptor here comes from a human donor in good health. Each CDR3 is given with its conserved first and last residue. The D gene is left open where the match is weak. Rows may omit the clone size; those that give it use once, few, many or a size class.

size	J	D	V	DNA	CDR3
NA	TRBJ2-1	TRBD2	TRBV6-1	TGTGCCACCAGCGGGAAGTTAGGGGCATACAATGAGCAGTTCTTC	CATSGKLGAYNEQFF
NA	TRBJ1-2	TRBD1	TRBV18	TGTGCCAGCTCCCCAAGGGACAGCAAAGCCTCAAATGGCTACACCTTC	CASSPRDSKASNGYTF
once	TRBJ2-5	TRBD2	TRBV27	TGTGCCAGCAGTCTCCTCGGGGCGGGAGGAGAGACCCAGTACTTC	CASSLLGAGGETQYF
NA	TRBJ2-7	TRBD1	TRBV29-1	TGCAGCGTCCTCCCTGGACAGGGAATCACCTACGAGCAGTACTTC	CSVLPGQGITYEQYF
NA	TRBJ2-4	NA	TRBV2	TGTGCCAGCAAGATTGGGAACATTCAGTACTTC	CASKIGNIQYF
NA	TRBJ2-1	NA	TRBV11-2	TGTGCCAGCAGCTTTCATGTTGGAGCCTACAATGAGCAGTTCTTC	CASSFHVGAYNEQFF
NA	TRBJ1-3	NA	TRBV28	TGTGCCAGCGGAACCAGGGGCTCTGGAAACACCATATATTTT	CASGTRGSGNTIYF
NA	TRBJ2-3	NA	TRBV13	TGTGCCAGCAGCTCCCACCGGGACACATACACAGATACGCAGTATTTT	CASSSHRDTYTDTQYF
NA	TRBJ2-7	TRBD2	TRBV11-2	TGTGCCAGCAGCGCGGGAGGGCCCTACGAGCAGTACTTC	CASSAGGPYEQYF
NA	TRBJ2-2	NA	TRBV18	TGTGCCAGCTCCATGGGGCAGATAGCGAACACCGGGGAGCTGTTTTTT	CASSMGQIANTGELFF
NA	TRBJ1-2	NA	TRBV28	TGTGCCACCAGGGATCCCTATGGCTACACCTTC	CATRDPYGYTF
NA	TRBJ2-3	NA	TRBV30	TGTGCCTGGAGTGAGGGGGGGGGATCTAGCACAGATACGCAGTATTTT	CAWSEGGGSSTDTQYF
NA	TRBJ2-5	TRBD1	TRBV10-3	TGTGCCATCTCCCGGGACAGGGGTGGGGAGACCCAGTACTTC	CAISRDRGGETQYF
NA	TRBJ2-2	TRBD1	TRBV7-3	TGTGCCAGCAGCTTATTGACAGGGGCCGGGGAGCTGTTTTTT	CASSLLTGAGELFF
NA	TRBJ2-7	TRBD2	TRBV6-1	TGTGCCAGCAGTGAAGGGGGTCGGGCCAGCGGGAGGTACGAGCAGTACTTC	CASSEGGRASGRYEQYF
NA	TRBJ1-1	NA	TRBV15	TGTGCCACCAGCAGAGGGGTAGGGTTGGGGAACACTGAAGCTTTCTTT	CATSRGVGLGNTEAFF
NA	TRBJ1-5	NA	TRBV28	TGTGCCAGCGAGGACAGCTCTCAGCCCCAGCATTTT	CASEDSSQPQHF
NA	TRBJ2-3	NA	TRBV19	TGTGCCAGTAGTATAGCACGGGGACTTTACCGTTCTAGCACAGATACGCAGTATTTT	CASSIARGLYRSSTDTQYF
NA	TRBJ2-2	NA	TRBV25-1	TGTGCCAGCAGTGATAGGCGGAACGGGGAGCTGTTTTTT	CASSDRRNGELFF
NA	TRBJ1-5	TRBD1	TRBV19	TGTGCCAGAACCCCGATGGAGACAGGGGACAATCAGCCCCAGCATTTT	CARTPMETGDNQPQHF
NA	TRBJ2-7	TRBD2	TRBV5-5	TGTGCCAGCAGCAGGACTAGCGGGTCCCACGAGCAGTACTTC	CASSRTSGSHEQYF
few	TRBJ2-2	TRBD1	TRBV5-6	TGTGCCAGCAGCTGGGGGACAGGGGACACCGGGGAGCTGTTTTTT	CASSWGTGDTGELFF
NA	TRBJ1-2	NA	TRBV6-1	TGTGCCAGCAGTGATGCCCCGGGGAACTATGGCTACACCTTC	CASSDAPGNYGYTF
NA	TRBJ2-5	NA	TRBV5-6	TGTGCCAGCAGCTTGGCCCCGGGGGCGGGTGAGACCCAGTACTTC	CASSLAPGAGETQYF
NA	TRBJ1-5	NA	TRBV5-1	TGCGCCAGCAGCTTGGCGGGGAACGCGGGTCAGCCCCAGCATTTT	CASSLAGNAGQPQHF
NA	TRBJ2-5	NA	TRBV10-3	TGTGCCATCAGTGCCGCCAGATCAGAGACCCAGTACTTC	CAISAARSETQYF
NA	TRBJ2-3	TRBD1	TRBV2	TGTGCCAGCAGTAGGGACAGGGGAAGGACAGATACGCAGTATTTT	CASSRDRGRTDTQYF
NA	TRBJ2-2	NA	TRBV5-1	TGCGCCAGCAGCTTGGACTCCCCAATGGGCGGGGAGCTGTTTTTT	CASSLDSPMGGELFF
NA	TRBJ2-3	TRBD1	TRBV28	TGTGCCACCTACCTACCGGGACAGGGGATAGATACGCAGTATTTT	CATYLPGQGIDTQYF
NA	TRBJ1-5	NA	TRBV6-5	TGTGCCAGCACCTATCAGCCCCAGCATTTT	CASTYQPQHF
NA	TRBJ2-7	NA	TRBV7-6	TGTGCCAGCTCGATCGGTACTCGGGGCGAGCAGTACTTC	CASSIGTRGEQYF
NA	TRBJ1-3	NA	TRBV7-9	TGTGCCAGCAGCTTAGTTTTTGTCCGGCAGGGGAGTGGAAACACCATATATTTT	CASSLVFVRQGSGNTIYF
NA	TRBJ2-7	NA	TRBV7-9	TGTGCCAGCAGCTTAGTCGGGCCAAATAACGAGCAGTACTTC	CASSLVGPNNEQYF